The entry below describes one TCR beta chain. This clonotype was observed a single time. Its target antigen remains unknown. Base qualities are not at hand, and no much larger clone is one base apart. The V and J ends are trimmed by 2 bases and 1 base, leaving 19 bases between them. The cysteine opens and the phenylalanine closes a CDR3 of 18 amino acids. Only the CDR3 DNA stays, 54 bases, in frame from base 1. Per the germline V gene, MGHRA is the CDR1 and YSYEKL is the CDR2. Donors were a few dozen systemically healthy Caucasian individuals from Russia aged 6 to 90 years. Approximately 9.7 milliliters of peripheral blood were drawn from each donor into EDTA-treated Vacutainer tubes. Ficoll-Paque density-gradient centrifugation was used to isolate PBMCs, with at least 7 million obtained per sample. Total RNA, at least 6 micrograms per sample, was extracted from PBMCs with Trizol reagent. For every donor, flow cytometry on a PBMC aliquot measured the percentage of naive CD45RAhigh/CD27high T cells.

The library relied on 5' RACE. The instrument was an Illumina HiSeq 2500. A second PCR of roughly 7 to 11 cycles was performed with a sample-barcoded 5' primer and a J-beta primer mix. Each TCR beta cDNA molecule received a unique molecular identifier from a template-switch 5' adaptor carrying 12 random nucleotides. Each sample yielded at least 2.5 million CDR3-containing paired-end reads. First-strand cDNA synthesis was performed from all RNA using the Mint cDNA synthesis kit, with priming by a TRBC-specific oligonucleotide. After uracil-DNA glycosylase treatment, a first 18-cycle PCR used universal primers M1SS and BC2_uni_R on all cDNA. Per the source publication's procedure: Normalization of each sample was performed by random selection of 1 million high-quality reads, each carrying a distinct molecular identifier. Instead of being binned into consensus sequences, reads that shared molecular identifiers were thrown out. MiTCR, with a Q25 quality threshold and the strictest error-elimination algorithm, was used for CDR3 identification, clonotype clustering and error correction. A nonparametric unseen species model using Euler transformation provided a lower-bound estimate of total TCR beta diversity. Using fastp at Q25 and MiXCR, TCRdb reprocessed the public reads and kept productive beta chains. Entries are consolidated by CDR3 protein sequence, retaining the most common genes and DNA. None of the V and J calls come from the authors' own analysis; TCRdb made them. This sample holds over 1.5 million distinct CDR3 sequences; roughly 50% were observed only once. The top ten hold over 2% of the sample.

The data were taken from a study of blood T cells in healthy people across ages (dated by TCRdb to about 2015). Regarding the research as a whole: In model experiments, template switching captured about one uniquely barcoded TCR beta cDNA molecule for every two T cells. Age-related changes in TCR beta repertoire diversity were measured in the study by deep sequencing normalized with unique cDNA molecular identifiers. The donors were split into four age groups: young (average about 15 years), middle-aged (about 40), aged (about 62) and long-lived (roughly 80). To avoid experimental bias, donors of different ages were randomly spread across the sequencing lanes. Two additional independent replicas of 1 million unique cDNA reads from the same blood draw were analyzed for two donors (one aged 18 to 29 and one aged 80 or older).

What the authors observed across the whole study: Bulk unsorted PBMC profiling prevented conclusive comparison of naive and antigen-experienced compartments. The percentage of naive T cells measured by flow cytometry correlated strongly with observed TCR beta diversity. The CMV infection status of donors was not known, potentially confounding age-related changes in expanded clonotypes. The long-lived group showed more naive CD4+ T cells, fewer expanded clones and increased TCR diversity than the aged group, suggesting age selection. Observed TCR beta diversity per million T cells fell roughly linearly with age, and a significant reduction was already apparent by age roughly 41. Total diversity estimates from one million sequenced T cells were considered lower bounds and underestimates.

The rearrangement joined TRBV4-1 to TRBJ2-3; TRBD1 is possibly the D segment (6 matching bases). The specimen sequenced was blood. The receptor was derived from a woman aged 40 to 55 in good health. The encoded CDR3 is CASSQLGVQGRGTDTQYF. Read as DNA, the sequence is TGCGCCAGCAGCCAATTGGGCGTACAGGGTCGGGGCACAGATACGCAGTATTTT.